Listed below are T cell receptor beta chains from one sample, sequenced in a study of CD8 T cells in Susac syndrome. TCRdb used MiXCR to reprocess the immunoSEQ multiplex PCR reads, holding one entry per CDR3 protein. The data show fewer than 350,000 distinct CDR3 sequences, 65% to 90% seen once. Sample: CD8+ T cells from PBMCs. These receptors all come from a human donor with multiple sclerosis. Both conserved end residues are trimmed from each CDR3.

TRBJ2-7 | TRBV2 | ASSEALPGTGLYEQY
TRBJ2-1 | TRBV15 | ATSRVTGYEQF
TRBJ1-1 | TRBV19 | ASSIYPGLNTEAF
TRBJ1-5 | TRBV15 | ATSTEVGNQPQH
TRBJ2-1 | TRBV5-4 | ASSLGVLLAEDNEQF
TRBJ2-7 | TRBV28 | ASSLGVTYEQY
TRBJ2-1 | TRBV7-9 | ASSLAGRGFDNEQF
TRBJ2-5 | TRBV28 | ASSFPISAVPGTQY
TRBJ2-1 | TRBV7-2 | ASSLEAGAYNEQF
TRBJ1-3 | TRBV28 | ASSLPGAGNTIY
TRBJ2-5 | TRBV20-1 | SALAAPLDPVGTQY
TRBJ2-7 | TRBV7-6 | ASSLALEQY
TRBJ2-7 | TRBV7-6 | ASSFTSGDHYEQY
TRBJ2-5 | TRBV5-6 | ASSLVPGQGLETQY
TRBJ1-3 | TRBV30 | AGFRRGTGNTIY
TRBJ1-1 | TRBV19 | ASGVGNTEAF
TRBJ2-7 | TRBV20-1 | SVEGRDGSYEQY
TRBJ2-1 | TRBV6-1 | ASSDFNEQF
TRBJ2-1 | TRBV25-1 | ASSEYPGAIDEQF
TRBJ2-7 | TRBV27 | ASSFDFPGVGSYEQY
TRBJ2-7 | TRBV25-1 | ASSPRQATHTSYEQY
TRBJ2-3 | TRBV7-9 | ASSLLRDRFTDTQY
TRBJ1-5 | TRBV28 | ASARLASNQPQH
TRBJ2-1 | TRBV6-4 | ASSDTSLYNEQF
TRBJ1-1 | TRBV6-2/TRBV6-3 | ASSLGTGKITRNTEAF
TRBJ2-7 | TRBV13 | ASSPAGGWVSYEQY
TRBJ1-2 | TRBV29-1 | SVPGVLGYT
TRBJ2-1 | TRBV28 | ASSPDRVPQNEQF
TRBJ2-3 | TRBV20-1 | SARDPRTVTPDTQY
TRBJ2-1 | TRBV18 | ASSPGSGEELRPYNEQF
TRBJ1-2 | TRBV15 | ATSSPAAPYGYT